The entry that follows covers one TCR beta chain sequence. The specificity of this receptor is unknown. One base away there is no much larger clone; base qualities are not given. The data belong to a study of blood T cell repertoires in COVID-19 (dated by TCRdb to the early 2020s). At the level of the whole study: The collaborator samples originated in the United States, Italy and Spain and spanned the acute and convalescent phases of COVID-19. The material from the prospective study consisted of cDNA or gDNA derived from T cells, B-cell-depleted T cells, or PBMCs. Deeply sampled blood TCRbeta repertoires from subjects exposed to, actively infected with, or recovered from COVID-19 were included in the dataset. A freely available public database, intended as a resource for researchers studying the immune response to SARS-CoV-2, is where the repertoires were released. The samples were drawn from two sources: the first 160 participants of the ongoing ImmuneRACE study, and 1,254 subjects contributed by 6 global collaborators. Nearly every sample came with metadata listing a de-identified subject ID, COVID-19 status, age in years and sex. Where available, HLA class I and class II types were taken from metadata supplied by the sample provider and were not determined by assay-based typing.

TCRbeta CDR3 regions were amplified from genomic DNA by means of the immunoSEQ Assay, a bias-controlled multiplex PCR. Regarding the original processing steps: Within the assay, amplification of reference gene primers was used to estimate how many nucleated cells each sample contained. Sequence reads were collapsed and filtered to measure the absolute abundance of every unique TCRbeta CDR3 rearrangement. For each sample, productive Simpson clonality was calculated by taking the square root of Simpson's diversity index across productive rearrangements. TCRdb retrieved this table from immuneACCESS and kept in-frame rearrangements only. Not all clones are present; in checked studies, unresolved V genes account for under half, and no reason is known for the remainder. The V and J calls and clone size were taken over from that table, and D and trimming were inferred from the DNA. For this sample there are about 480,000 clones; 85% to 90% appear just once. The ten largest clones take up less than 2% of the sample.

The study at large found these results: Clinical and demographic metadata were provided uncurated, with the amount varying by source and participant.

Participants in the prospective study were enrolled through a virtual design, were aged roughly 18 to 100 years, and lived in approximately 25 United States geographic areas. In the prospective study, participants were assigned to cohorts based on the clinical history participants reported in a screening survey and a study questionnaire. For ImmuneRACE Cohort 3, a participant was defined as recovered based on two consecutive negative NP/OP PCR tests, clearance by a healthcare professional, or resolution of symptoms. In the prospective study, whole blood, serum and a nasopharyngeal or oropharyngeal swab were collected from each participant by mobile phlebotomists. Additional blood draws and questionnaires over an approximately 2-month period could optionally be provided by prospective study participants. Before DNA extraction, blood samples from the prospective study were shipped at room temperature or frozen.

This sequence originates from a woman in her thirties or forties who had recovered from COVID-19. The sample consisted of PBMCs or T cells enriched from blood (not recorded which).

The CDR3 in this case is CASSLGIAREQYF. In nucleotide form, the sequence is TGTGCCAGCAGTTTGGGTATAGCAAGGGAGCAGTACTTC. This chain joins TRBV3-1 (or the pseudogene TRBV3-2) to TRBJ2-7, with the D gene not clear enough to name. The CDR3 has 13 amino acids, counting the end cysteine and phenylalanine. The DNA shown is the 39-base CDR3, in frame from base 1. Between the V and J ends, shortened by 6 bases and 7 bases respectively, the junction contains 16 bases. Taken from the germline V gene (reference sequence), the CDR1 and CDR2 loops are LGHDT and YNNKEL.